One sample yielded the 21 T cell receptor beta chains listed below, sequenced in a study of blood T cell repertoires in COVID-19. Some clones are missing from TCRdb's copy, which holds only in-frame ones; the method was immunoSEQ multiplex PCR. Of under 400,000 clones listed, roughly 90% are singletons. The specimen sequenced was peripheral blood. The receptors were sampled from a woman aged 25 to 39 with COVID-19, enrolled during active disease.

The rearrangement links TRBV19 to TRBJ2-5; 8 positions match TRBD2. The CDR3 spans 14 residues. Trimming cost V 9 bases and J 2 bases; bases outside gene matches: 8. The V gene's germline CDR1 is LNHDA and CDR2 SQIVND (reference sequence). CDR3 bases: TGTGCCAGCTCCAGAGCGGGAGCGCAAGAGACCCAGTACTTC. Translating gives CASSRAGAQETQYF.

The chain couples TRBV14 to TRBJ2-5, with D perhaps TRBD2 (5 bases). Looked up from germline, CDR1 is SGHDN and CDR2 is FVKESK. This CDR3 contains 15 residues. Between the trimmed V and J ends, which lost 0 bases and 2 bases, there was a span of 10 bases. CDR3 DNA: TGTGCCAGCAGCCAAGATGCCCGGAGGCAAGAGACCCAGTACTTC. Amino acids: CASSQDARRQETQYF.

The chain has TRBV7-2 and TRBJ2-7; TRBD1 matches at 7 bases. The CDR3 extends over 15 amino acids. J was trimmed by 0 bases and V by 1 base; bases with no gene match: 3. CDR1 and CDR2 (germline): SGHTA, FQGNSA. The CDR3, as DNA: TGTGCCAGCAGCTTAGTTGGGGACAGCTCCTACGAGCAGTACTTC. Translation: CASSLVGDSSYEQYF.

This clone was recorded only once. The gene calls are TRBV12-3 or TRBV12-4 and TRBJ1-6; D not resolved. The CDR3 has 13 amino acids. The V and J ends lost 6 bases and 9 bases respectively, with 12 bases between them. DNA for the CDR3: TGTGCCAGCAGAGAAGAGGTGGGTTCACCCCTCCACTTT. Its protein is CASREEVGSPLHF.

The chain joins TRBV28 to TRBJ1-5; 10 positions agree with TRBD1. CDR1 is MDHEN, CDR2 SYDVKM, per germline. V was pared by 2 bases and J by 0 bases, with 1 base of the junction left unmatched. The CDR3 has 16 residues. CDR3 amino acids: CASSLGTGVSNQPQHF. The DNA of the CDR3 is TGTGCCAGCAGTTTAGGGACAGGGGTTAGCAATCAGCCCCAGCATTTT.

The chain's CDR3 is CASSSGLYEQYF. The CDR3 DNA reads TGCGCCAGCAGCTCGGGACTGTACGAGCAGTACTTC. V usage is TRBV5-1 and J usage is TRBJ2-7; possible D gene TRBD2, 6 bases. Germline assignment: CDR1 SGHRS and CDR2 YFSETQ. Trimming took off 3 bases at V and 4 bases at J, with 8 bases between the two ends. The CDR3 runs to 12 residues.

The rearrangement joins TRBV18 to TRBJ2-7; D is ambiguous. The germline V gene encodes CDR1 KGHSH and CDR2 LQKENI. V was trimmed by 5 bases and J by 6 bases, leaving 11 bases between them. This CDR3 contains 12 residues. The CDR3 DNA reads TGTGCCAGCTCATCTGGGCTGGGCGAGCAGTACTTC. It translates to CASSSGLGEQYF. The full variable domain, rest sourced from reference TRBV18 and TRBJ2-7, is NAGVMQNPRHLVRRRGQEARLRCSPMKGHSHVYWYRQLPEEGLKFMVYLQKENIIDESGMPKERFSAEFPKEGPSILRIQQVVRGDSAAYFCASSSGLGEQYFGPGTRLTVT.

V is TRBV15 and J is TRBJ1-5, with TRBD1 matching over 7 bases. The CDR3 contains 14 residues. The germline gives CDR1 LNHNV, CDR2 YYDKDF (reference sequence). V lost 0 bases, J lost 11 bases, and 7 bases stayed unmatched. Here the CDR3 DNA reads TGTGCCACCAGCAGAGAAGACAGGGAAGGGGCCCAGCATTTT. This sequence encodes CATSREDREGAQHF. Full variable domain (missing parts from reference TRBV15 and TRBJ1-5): DAMVIQNPRYQVTQFGKPVTLSCSQTLNHNVMYWYQQKSSQAPKLLFHYYDKDFNNEADTPDNFQSRRPNTSFCFLDIRSPGLGDTAMYLCATSREDREGAQHFGDGTRLSIL.

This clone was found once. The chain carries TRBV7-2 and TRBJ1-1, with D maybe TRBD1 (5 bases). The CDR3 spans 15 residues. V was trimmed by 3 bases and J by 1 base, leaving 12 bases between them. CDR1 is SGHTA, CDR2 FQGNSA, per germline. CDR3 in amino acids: CASSFGAAKNTEAFF. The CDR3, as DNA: TGTGCCAGCAGCTTTGGGGCAGCCAAGAACACTGAAGCTTTCTTT.

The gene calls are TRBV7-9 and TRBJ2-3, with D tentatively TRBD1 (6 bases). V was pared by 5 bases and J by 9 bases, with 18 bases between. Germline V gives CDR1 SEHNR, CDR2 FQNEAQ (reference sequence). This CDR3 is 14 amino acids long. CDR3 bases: TGTGCCAGCAGCCCACTTCTACAGGGACCCACGCAGTATTTT. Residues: CASSPLLQGPTQYF.

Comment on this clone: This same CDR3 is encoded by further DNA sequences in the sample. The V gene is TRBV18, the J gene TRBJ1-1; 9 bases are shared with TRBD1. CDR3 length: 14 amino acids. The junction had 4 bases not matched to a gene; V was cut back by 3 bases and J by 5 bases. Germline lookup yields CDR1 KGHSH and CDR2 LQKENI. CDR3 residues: CASSPGQGWTEAFF. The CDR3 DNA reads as TGTGCCAGCTCACCCGGACAGGGGTGGACTGAAGCTTTCTTT.

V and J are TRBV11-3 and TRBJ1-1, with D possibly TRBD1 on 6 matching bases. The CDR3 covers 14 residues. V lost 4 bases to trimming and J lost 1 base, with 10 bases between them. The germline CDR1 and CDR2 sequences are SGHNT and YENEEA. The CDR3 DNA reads TGTGCCAGCAGCTCCGGACAGAAGAACACTGAAGCTTTCTTT. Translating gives CASSSGQKNTEAFF. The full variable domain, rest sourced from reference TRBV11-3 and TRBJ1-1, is EAGVVQSPRYKIIEKKQPVAFWCNPISGHNTLYWYLQNLGQGPELLIRYENEEAVDDSQLPKDRFSAERLKGVDSTLKIQPAELGDSAVYLCASSSGQKNTEAFFGQGTRLTVV.

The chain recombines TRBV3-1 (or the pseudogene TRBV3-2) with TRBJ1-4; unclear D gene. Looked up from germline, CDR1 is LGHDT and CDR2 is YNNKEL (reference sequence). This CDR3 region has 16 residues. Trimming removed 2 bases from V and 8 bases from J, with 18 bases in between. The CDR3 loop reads CASSQLGSGEKEKLFF. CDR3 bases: TGTGCCAGCAGCCAATTAGGGTCCGGGGAGAAGGAAAAACTGTTTTTT.

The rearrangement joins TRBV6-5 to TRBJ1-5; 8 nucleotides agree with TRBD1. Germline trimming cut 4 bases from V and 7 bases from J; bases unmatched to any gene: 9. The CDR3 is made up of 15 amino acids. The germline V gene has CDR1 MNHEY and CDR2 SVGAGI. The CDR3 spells CASSSLDRGIQPQHF. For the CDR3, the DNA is TGTGCCAGCAGTTCCCTAGACAGGGGCATCCAGCCCCAGCATTTT.

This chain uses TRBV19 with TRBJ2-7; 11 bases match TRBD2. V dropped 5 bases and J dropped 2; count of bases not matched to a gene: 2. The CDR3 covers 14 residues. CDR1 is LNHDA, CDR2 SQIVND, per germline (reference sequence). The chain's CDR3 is CASSRLAGTYEQYF. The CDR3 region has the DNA TGTGCCAGTAGTCGACTAGCGGGAACCTACGAGCAGTACTTC.

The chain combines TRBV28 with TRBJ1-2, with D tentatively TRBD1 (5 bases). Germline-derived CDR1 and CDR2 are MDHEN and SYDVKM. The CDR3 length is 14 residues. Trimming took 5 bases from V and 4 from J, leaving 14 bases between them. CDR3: CASSPPGTFYGYTF. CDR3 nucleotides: TGTGCCAGCAGTCCTCCCGGGACTTTCTATGGCTACACCTTC.

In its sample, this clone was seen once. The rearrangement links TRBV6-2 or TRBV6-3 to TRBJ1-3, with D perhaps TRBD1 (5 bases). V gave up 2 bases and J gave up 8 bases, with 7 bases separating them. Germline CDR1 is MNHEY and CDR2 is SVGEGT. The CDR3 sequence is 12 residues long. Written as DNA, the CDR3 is TGTGCCAGCAGTTACCCGACAGACACCATATATTTT. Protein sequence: CASSYPTDTIYF.

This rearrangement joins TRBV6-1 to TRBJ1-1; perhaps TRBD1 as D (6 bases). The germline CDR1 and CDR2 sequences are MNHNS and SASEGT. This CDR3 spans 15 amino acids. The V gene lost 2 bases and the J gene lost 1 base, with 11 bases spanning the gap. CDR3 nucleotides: TGTGCCAGCAGTGAACCGGGACACCCGAACACTGAAGCTTTCTTT. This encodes CASSEPGHPNTEAFF.

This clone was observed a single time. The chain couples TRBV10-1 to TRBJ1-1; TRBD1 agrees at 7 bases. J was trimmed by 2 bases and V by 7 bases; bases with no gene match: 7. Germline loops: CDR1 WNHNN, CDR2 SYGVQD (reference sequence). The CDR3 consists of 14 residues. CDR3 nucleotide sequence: TGCGCCAGCAACGACGACAGGGCCAACACTGAAGCTTTCTTT. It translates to CASNDDRANTEAFF.

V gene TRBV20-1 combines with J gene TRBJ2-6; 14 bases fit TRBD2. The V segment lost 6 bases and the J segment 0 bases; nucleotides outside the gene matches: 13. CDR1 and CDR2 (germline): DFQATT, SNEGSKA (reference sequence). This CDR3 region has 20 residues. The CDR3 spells CSASPGTSGGPLSGANVLTF. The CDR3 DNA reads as TGCAGTGCGAGTCCCGGGACTAGCGGGGGACCACTCTCTGGGGCCAACGTCCTGACTTTC.

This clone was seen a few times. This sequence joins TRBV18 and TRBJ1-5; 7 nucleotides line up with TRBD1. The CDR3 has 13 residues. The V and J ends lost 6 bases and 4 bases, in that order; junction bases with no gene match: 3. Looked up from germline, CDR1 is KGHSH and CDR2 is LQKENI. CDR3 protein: CASSTGLNQPQHF. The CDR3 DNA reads TGTGCCAGCTCGACAGGGTTAAATCAGCCCCAGCATTTT. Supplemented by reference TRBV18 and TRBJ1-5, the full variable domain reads NAGVMQNPRHLVRRRGQEARLRCSPMKGHSHVYWYRQLPEEGLKFMVYLQKENIIDESGMPKERFSAEFPKEGPSILRIQQVVRGDSAAYFCASSTGLNQPQHFGDGTRLSIL.